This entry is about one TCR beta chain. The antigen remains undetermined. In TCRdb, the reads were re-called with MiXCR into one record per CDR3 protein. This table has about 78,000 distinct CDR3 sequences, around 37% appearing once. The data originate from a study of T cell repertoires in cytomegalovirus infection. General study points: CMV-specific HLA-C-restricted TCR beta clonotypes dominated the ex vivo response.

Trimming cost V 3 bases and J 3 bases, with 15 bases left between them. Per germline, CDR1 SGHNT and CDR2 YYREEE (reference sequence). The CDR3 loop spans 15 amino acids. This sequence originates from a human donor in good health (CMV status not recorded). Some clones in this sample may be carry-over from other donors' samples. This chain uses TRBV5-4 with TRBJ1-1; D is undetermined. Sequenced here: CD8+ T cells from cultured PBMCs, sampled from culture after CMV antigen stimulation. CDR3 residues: CASSSAPGLDTEAFF. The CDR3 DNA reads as TGTGCCAGCAGCTCCGCTCCGGGTCTGGACACTGAAGCTTTCTTT.